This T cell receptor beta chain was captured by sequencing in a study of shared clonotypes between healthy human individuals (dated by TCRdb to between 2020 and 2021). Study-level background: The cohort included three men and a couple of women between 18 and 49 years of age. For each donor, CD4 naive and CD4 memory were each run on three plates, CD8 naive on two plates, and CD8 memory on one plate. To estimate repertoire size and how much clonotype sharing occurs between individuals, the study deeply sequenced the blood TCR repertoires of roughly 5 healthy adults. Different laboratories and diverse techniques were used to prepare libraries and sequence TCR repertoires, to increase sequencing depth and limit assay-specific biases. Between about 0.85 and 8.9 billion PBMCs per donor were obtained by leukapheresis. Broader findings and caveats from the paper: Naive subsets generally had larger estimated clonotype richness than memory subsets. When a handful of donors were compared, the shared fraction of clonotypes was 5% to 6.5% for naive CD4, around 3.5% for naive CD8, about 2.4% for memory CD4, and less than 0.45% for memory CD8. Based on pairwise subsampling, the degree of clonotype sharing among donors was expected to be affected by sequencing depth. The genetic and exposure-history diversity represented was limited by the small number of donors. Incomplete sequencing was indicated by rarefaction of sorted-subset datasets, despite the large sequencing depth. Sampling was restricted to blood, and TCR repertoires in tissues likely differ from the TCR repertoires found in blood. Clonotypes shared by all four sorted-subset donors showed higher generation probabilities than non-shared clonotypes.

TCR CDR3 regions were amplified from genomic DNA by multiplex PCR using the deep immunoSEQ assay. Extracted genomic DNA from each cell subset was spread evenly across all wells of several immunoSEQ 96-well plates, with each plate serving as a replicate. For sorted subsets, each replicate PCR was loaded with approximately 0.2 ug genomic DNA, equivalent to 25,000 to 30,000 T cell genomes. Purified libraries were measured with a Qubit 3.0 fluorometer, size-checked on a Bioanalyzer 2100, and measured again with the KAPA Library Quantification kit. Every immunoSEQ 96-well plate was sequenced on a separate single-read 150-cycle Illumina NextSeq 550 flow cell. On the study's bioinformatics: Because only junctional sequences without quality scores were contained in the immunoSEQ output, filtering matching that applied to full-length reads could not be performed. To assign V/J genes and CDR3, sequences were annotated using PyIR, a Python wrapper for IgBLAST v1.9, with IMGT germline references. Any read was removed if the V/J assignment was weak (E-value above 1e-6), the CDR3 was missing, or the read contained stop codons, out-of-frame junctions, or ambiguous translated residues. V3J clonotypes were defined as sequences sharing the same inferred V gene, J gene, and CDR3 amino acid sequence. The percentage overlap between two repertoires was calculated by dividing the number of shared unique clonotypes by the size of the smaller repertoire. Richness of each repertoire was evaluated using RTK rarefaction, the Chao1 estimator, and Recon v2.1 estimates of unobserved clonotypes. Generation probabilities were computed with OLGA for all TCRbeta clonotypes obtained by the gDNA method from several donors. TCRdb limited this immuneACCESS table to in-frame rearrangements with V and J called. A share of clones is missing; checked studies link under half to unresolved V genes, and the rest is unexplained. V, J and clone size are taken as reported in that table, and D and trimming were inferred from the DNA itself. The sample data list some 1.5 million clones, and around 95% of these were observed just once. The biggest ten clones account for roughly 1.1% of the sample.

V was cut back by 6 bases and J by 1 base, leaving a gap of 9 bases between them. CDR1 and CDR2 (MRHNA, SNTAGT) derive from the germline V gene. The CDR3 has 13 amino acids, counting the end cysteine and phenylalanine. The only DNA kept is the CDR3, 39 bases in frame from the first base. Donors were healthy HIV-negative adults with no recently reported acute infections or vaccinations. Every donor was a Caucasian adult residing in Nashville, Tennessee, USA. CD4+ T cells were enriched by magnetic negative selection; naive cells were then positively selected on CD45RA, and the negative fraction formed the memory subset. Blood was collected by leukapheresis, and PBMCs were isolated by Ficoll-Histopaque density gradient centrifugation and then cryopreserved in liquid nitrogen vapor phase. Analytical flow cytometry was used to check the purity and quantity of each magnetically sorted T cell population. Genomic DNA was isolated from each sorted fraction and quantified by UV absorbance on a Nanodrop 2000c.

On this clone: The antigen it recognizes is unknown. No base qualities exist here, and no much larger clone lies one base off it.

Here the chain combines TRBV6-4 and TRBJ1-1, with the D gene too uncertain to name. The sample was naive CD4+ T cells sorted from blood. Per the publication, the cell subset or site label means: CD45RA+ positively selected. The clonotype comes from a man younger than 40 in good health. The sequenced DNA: TGTGCCAGCAGGAGTTCACCGAACACTGAAGCTTTCTTT. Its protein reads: CASRSSPNTEAFF.